The 24 T cell receptor beta chains below come from one sample, sequenced in a study of tumor-infiltrating lymphocytes in localized non-small cell lung cancer. Profiling relied on immunoSEQ multiplex PCR, and the TCRdb table lists in-frame clones only, not all of them. The data hold about 16,000 clones, with less than 55% observed a single time. Sequences were obtained from lung tumor tissue. Source of these receptors: a human donor with non-small cell lung cancer.

V usage is TRBV7-2 and J usage is TRBJ1-5; no clear D gene. The germline V gene encodes CDR1 SGHTA and CDR2 FQGNSA. With 0 bases removed from V and 6 bases from J, the gap between germline ends came to 3 bases. CDR3 length equals 12 residues. CDR3 in DNA: TGTGCCAGCAGCTTAGCGGCTCAGCCCCAGCATTTT. It translates to CASSLAAQPQHF. The entire variable domain, with the rest obtained from reference TRBV7-2 and TRBJ1-5, is as follows: GAGVSQSPSNKVTEKGKDVELRCDPISGHTALYWYRQSLGQGLEFLIYFQGNSAPDKSGLPSDRFSAERTGGSVSTLTIQRTQQEDSAVYLCASSLAAQPQHFGDGTRLSIL.

The J gene is TRBJ2-1, the V gene TRBV7-8; 7 bases match TRBD2. Germline assignment: CDR1 SGHVS and CDR2 FQNEAQ. The CDR3 is 16 residues long. Trimming removed 5 bases from V and 5 bases from J; junction bases left unmatched: 12. CDR3 sequence reads: CASSPWGGTKNNEQFF. The DNA for the CDR3 is TGTGCCAGCAGCCCCTGGGGGGGGACCAAAAACAATGAGCAGTTCTTC.

This clone has more than one count but fewer than ten. This rearrangement joins TRBV6-5 to TRBJ2-7; D is undetermined. Trimming cost V 0 bases and J 2 bases, with 14 bases left between them. There are 16 residues in the CDR3. Germline V gene lookup returns CDR1 MNHEY and CDR2 SVGAGI. The CDR3 reads CASSYSVLVRAYEQYF. For the CDR3, the DNA is TGTGCCAGCAGTTACTCCGTACTGGTGCGAGCCTACGAGCAGTACTTC.

This chain joins TRBV6-1 and TRBJ1-5; no definite D call. CDR1 is MNHNS and CDR2 is SASEGT in the germline V gene. This CDR3 is 13 amino acids long. The V end was cut by 5 bases, the J end by 6 bases, with 11 bases between. In DNA, the CDR3 is TGTGCCAGCAGTATGTGGCAGAGTCAGCCCCAGCATTTT. It translates to CASSMWQSQPQHF.

The gene calls are TRBV5-4 and TRBJ2-1, with 7 bases that match TRBD2. The CDR3 covers 12 residues. CDR1 SGHNT and CDR2 YYREEE come from the germline V gene (reference sequence). The V segment lost 4 bases and the J segment 9 bases; nucleotides outside the gene matches: 4. The CDR3 DNA is TGTGCCAGCAGCGTCGGGGAGGGTGAGCAGTTCTTC. Its protein product is CASSVGEGEQFF.

The genes are TRBV29-1 and TRBJ2-7, with 8 bases matching TRBD1. The CDR3 has 12 amino acids. Germline trimming cut 5 bases from V and 6 bases from J; bases unmatched to any gene: 6. Germline V CDR1 and CDR2: SQVTM, ANQGSEA. CDR3 DNA sequence: TGCAGCGTTAGGACAGGGTCGTCCGAGCAGTACTTC. As protein: CSVRTGSSEQYF.

This clone has more than one count but fewer than ten. V is TRBV2 and J is TRBJ1-6; 9 bases align to TRBD1. Germline trimming cut 5 bases from V and 9 bases from J; bases unmatched to any gene: 8. This CDR3 has 15 amino acids. CDR1 and CDR2 (germline): SNHLY, FYNNEI. CDR3 amino acids: CASSTDRGYTSPLHF. The CDR3, as DNA: TGTGCCAGCAGTACCGACAGGGGGTACACTTCACCCCTCCACTTT.

The chain joins TRBV7-3 to TRBJ2-3; 12 positions agree with TRBD2. In germline, CDR1 is SGHTA, CDR2 FQGTGA. The CDR3 runs 15 residues. V was pared by 4 bases and J by 3 bases, with 2 bases of the junction left unmatched. The CDR3 DNA reads TGTGCCAGCAGCTCCGGACTAGCGGGGACAGATACGCAGTATTTT. Its translation: CASSSGLAGTDTQYF.

CDR3 sequence (DNA): TGCGCCAGCAGCCTGGGGAGGGTGGACTCTGGAAACACCATATATTTT. Its protein is CASSLGRVDSGNTIYF. The rearrangement joins TRBV5-1 to TRBJ1-3; D unresolved. The CDR3 spans 16 residues. Between the trimmed V and J ends, which lost 4 bases and 0 bases, there was a span of 14 bases. Germline lookup yields CDR1 SGHRS and CDR2 YFSETQ.

This clone was counted a few times. The CDR3: CASSLGTAYGYTF. The CDR3 DNA sequence: TGTGCCAGCAGTTTAGGGACAGCCTATGGCTACACCTTC. This sequence joins TRBV27 and TRBJ1-2; 7 bases match TRBD1. With 2 bases clipped from V and 4 bases from J, the junction kept 1 base outside the gene matches. This CDR3 comprises 13 residues. Germline CDR1 MNHEY, CDR2 SMNVEV (reference sequence).

The CDR3: CASSSSDYGYTF. The CDR3 nucleotides read TGCGCCAGCAGTTCTAGCGACTATGGCTACACCTTC. J is TRBJ1-2 and V is TRBV4-1, with D hard to call. The V gene lost 6 bases and the J gene lost 3 bases, with 8 bases spanning the gap. This CDR3 has 12 amino acids. Germline-derived CDR1 and CDR2 are MGHRA and YSYEKL.

The J gene is TRBJ1-2, the V gene TRBV7-2; D ambiguous. Per the germline V gene, CDR1 is SGHTA and CDR2 is FQGNSA. The CDR3 has 13 residues. V was pared by 0 bases and J by 4 bases, with 6 bases between. The CDR3 loop reads CASSLAEGYGYTF. The DNA for the CDR3 is TGTGCCAGCAGCTTAGCGGAGGGCTATGGCTACACCTTC.

The chain recombines TRBV9 with TRBJ1-1; D uncertain. V lost 0 bases and J lost 1, with 16 bases in between. The germline CDR1 and CDR2 sequences are SGDLS and YYNGEE. The CDR3 has 17 residues. The CDR3 DNA reads TGTGCCAGCAGCGTAGAGTCCCGTACACGGGGGAACACTGAAGCTTTCTTT. It codes for CASSVESRTRGNTEAFF. Using reference TRBV9 and TRBJ1-1 for the parts outside the CDR3, the full variable domain is DSGVTQTPKHLITATGQRVTLRCSPRSGDLSVYWYQQSLDQGLQFLIQYYNGEERAKGNILERFSAQQFPDLHSELNLSSLELGDSALYFCASSVESRTRGNTEAFFGQGTRLTVV.

CDR3 in DNA: TGTGCCAGCAGCTTAAGCCACCAGACTAGCGGTAACAATGAGCAGTTCTTC. Encoded protein: CASSLSHQTSGNNEQFF. The chain employs TRBV7-3 and TRBJ2-1; 9 bases fit TRBD2. The V gene end was trimmed by 1 base and the J gene end by 5 bases; junction bases not matched to a gene: 9. The CDR3 loop spans 17 amino acids. The germline CDR1 and CDR2 sequences are SGHTA and FQGTGA.

This chain connects TRBV9 to TRBJ2-7; D may be TRBD1 or TRBD2 (5 bases each). CDR3 length: 15 amino acids. Per the germline V gene, CDR1 is SGDLS and CDR2 is YYNGEE. V was trimmed by 0 bases and J by 2 bases, leaving 12 bases between them. CDR3 sequence (DNA): TGTGCCAGCAGCGTAGAGGCAGGGAGCACCTACGAGCAGTACTTC. Translation: CASSVEAGSTYEQYF.

This clone appeared a few times. The rearrangement links TRBV6-1 to TRBJ1-4, with 8 positions matching TRBD1. CDR3 length equals 15 residues. V shed 5 bases and J 2 bases; nucleotides not matched to a gene: 4. CDR1 is MNHNS and CDR2 is SASEGT in the germline V gene. The CDR3 loop is CASSLRQGTNEKLFF. CDR3 DNA sequence: TGTGCCAGCAGTCTCCGACAGGGGACTAATGAAAAACTGTTTTTT.

This chain's CDR3 is CASSRGLAESSEQFF. In DNA form, the CDR3 reads TGTGCCAGTAGTAGGGGACTAGCGGAGAGTAGCGAGCAGTTCTTC. The chain joins TRBV19 to TRBJ2-1, with 11 positions matching TRBD2. The germline V gene has CDR1 LNHDA and CDR2 SQIVND (reference sequence). V trimming: 4 bases; J trimming: 10 bases; junction bases outside the gene matches: 9. The CDR3 has 15 amino acids.

This clone was detected a few times. This sequence joins TRBV14 and TRBJ1-1, with D unclear. Germline CDR1 reads SGHDN; CDR2 reads FVKESK. The CDR3 has 15 amino acids. Deletions cut 0 bases from V and 4 bases from J, with 12 bases between. The CDR3 is CASSQEVGRGTEAFF. In DNA form, the CDR3 reads TGTGCCAGCAGCCAAGAGGTTGGACGGGGCACTGAAGCTTTCTTT. The whole variable domain, remainder taken from reference TRBV14 and TRBJ1-1, is EAGVTQFPSHSVIEKGQTVTLRCDPISGHDNLYWYRRVMGKEIKFLLHFVKESKQDESGMPNNRFLAERTGGTYSTLKVQPAELEDSGVYFCASSQEVGRGTEAFFGQGTRLTVV.

The J gene is TRBJ1-3, the V gene TRBV6-5; D gene ambiguous. The CDR3 consists of 15 residues. Per germline, CDR1 MNHEY and CDR2 SVGAGI. The germline V and J ends were trimmed by 0 bases and 0 bases, with 6 bases remaining between them. The CDR3 sequence: CASSYSENSGNTIYF. CDR3 DNA: TGTGCCAGCAGTTACTCCGAAAACTCTGGAAACACCATATATTTT.

The chain employs TRBV4-1 and TRBJ2-2, with 8 positions matching TRBD1. Germline CDR1 reads MGHRA; CDR2 reads YSYEKL. The CDR3 length is 16 residues. V lost 4 bases to trimming and J lost 5 bases; unmatched junction nucleotides: 9. The CDR3, as DNA: TGCGCCAGCAGCCCGAAGCAGGGGGCACTTACCGGGGAGCTGTTTTTT. Amino acid sequence: CASSPKQGALTGELFF.

Only a few counts were recorded for this clone. This chain links TRBV6-6 with TRBJ1-4, with D possibly being TRBD1 (5 bases). The germline V gene has CDR1 MNHNY and CDR2 SVGAGI (reference sequence). The V and J ends lost 6 bases and 8 bases respectively, with 16 bases between them. CDR3 length: 14 amino acids. The CDR3, as DNA: TGTGCCAGCAGGGGATGGAGGGGAAGGGAAAAACTGTTTTTT. Residues: CASRGWRGREKLFF.

J is TRBJ1-6 and V is TRBV30; D not certain. From germline, CDR1 is GTSNPN and CDR2 SVGIG (reference sequence). Trimming pared 0 bases from V and 6 bases from J, leaving 21 bases between. The CDR3 is made up of 18 amino acids. CDR3 amino acids: CAWSVWALRDRGNSPLHF. DNA for the CDR3: TGTGCCTGGAGTGTATGGGCCCTTCGGGATCGGGGTAATTCACCCCTCCACTTT.

The chain uses TRBV6-5 and TRBJ2-5; unclear D gene. In germline, CDR1 is MNHEY, CDR2 SVGAGI. The CDR3 is made up of 11 amino acids. V was cut by 7 bases and J by 5 bases, with 8 bases left in between. CDR3 protein: CASTMGETQYF. The CDR3 bases are TGTGCCAGCACCATGGGGGAGACCCAGTACTTC.

The chain employs TRBV2 and TRBJ1-1; tentative D call: TRBD1 (5 bases). Germline V lookup: CDR1 SNHLY, CDR2 FYNNEI. The V gene lost 8 bases and the J gene lost 2 bases, with 27 bases spanning the gap. CDR3 length equals 18 residues. This CDR3 reads CASPTRDSGGPKNTEAFF. For the CDR3, the DNA is TGTGCCAGCCCGACAAGAGACAGCGGGGGACCCAAAAACACTGAAGCTTTCTTT.